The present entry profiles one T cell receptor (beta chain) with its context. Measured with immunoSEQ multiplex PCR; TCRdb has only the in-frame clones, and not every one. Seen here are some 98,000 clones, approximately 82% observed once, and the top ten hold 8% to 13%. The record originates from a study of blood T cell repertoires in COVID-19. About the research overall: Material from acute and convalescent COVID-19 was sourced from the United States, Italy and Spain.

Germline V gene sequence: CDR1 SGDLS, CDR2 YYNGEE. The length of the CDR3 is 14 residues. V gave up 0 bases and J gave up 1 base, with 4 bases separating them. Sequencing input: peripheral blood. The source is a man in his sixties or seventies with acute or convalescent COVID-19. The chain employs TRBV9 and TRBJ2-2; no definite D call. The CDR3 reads CASSVDGNTGELFF. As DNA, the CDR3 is TGTGCCAGCAGCGTAGACGGGAACACCGGGGAGCTGTTTTTT.